A selection of T cell receptor beta chains follows, all from one sample in a study of OX40 agonist ivuxolimab in advanced cancers. Sequencing was performed with immunoSEQ multiplex PCR; in TCRdb, only in-frame clones are kept and a portion is missing. The data hold fewer than 90,000 clones, with 89% observed a single time. The sequencing used CD4+ or CD8+ T cells sorted from blood, collected in a trial of the OX40 agonist ivuxolimab. The receptors come from an adult with an advanced solid tumor such as melanoma, head and neck, liver or kidney cancer. CDR3s leave out the opening cysteine and the closing phenylalanine or tryptophan.

TRBJ2-4,TRBV6-1,ASSERRNPPIQY
TRBJ1-5,TRBV5-8,ASSPRKQGELSNQPQH
TRBJ1-4,TRBV7-9,ASSLEGGNEKLF
TRBJ1-5,TRBV4-1,ASSHPSDQPQH
TRBJ2-1,TRBV30,AISLAGGGNEQF
TRBJ2-5,TRBV5-8,ASSPDRQETQY
TRBJ1-5,TRBV6-1,ASIATVEQPQH
TRBJ1-5,TRBV2,ASSDDRGRYQPQH
TRBJ1-6,TRBV7-6,ASSRRQDPNSPLH
TRBJ1-6,TRBV7-6,ASTQAPGPPLH
TRBJ2-4,TRBV9,ASSVSTGSSKNIQY
TRBJ1-5,TRBV10-3,AISERRFEQPQH
TRBJ1-4,TRBV7-2,ASSLAGGGGQANEKLF
TRBJ1-2,TRBV5-1,ASSLDRNGYT
TRBJ2-1,TRBV7-3,ASSLTKVSRQF
TRBJ1-1,TRBV5-4,ASSAGAGGTEAF
TRBJ1-1,TRBV5-5,ASSLVWTGGAGTEAF
TRBJ2-7,TRBV2,ASRWDSNEQY
TRBJ2-3,TRBV7-9,ASSLSAGGIRDTQY
TRBJ2-3,TRBV9,ASSVGVTTDTQY
TRBJ2-7,TRBV5-1,ASRGGITHYEQY
TRBJ2-5,TRBV6-6,ASRSQGFPQETQY